This T cell receptor beta chain stems from a study of T cell repertoires in cytomegalovirus infection. Study in general: It can be stated that public TCR beta signatures indicated CMV infection as well as a matching HLA type. Study-wide results and caveats: HLA-C-restricted TCR beta clonotypes specific for CMV led the ex vivo response.

CDR3 size: 14 residues. Per germline, CDR1 MDHEN and CDR2 SYDVKM. V lost 7 bases and J 0 bases, leaving 7 bases between the germline ends. A few counts support this clonotype. Its specificity is unknown. TCRdb recomputed calls from the reads with MiXCR, one row per CDR3 protein. This sample has around 740,000 distinct CDR3 sequences; 35% occur once, and the top ten carry 2.5% to 3.5%. The specimen was PBMCs. This TCR was recovered from a human donor in good health (CMV status not recorded). Some clones in this sample may be carry-over from other donors' samples. V usage is TRBV28 and J usage is TRBJ1-6; D is unresolved. The CDR3 DNA follows: TGTGCCAGCACACCCAGCTCCTATAATTCACCCCTCCACTTT. Protein product: CASTPSSYNSPLHF.